A single sample is the source of the 13 T cell receptor beta chains below, sequenced in a study of T cell responses to AZD1222 COVID-19 vaccine. The table came from immunoSEQ multiplex PCR; TCRdb's copy has only in-frame clones and leaves some out. This sample carries fewer than 200,000 clones, approximately 90% of them seen once, and the ten largest clones take 4.3%. The input for sequencing was peripheral blood, taken 28 days after the second AZD1222 dose. All receptors come from an adult who received the AZD1222 COVID-19 vaccine.

This clone showed up just once. The gene calls are TRBV6-1 and TRBJ1-2; TRBD1 agrees at 7 bases. The CDR3 loop spans 15 amino acids. Germline-derived CDR1 and CDR2 are MNHNS and SASEGT. V shed 3 bases and J 8 bases; nucleotides not matched to a gene: 12. The CDR3 is CASSESQGFGIGYTF. The CDR3 DNA sequence: TGTGCCAGCAGTGAGTCACAGGGGTTCGGAATCGGCTACACCTTC.

V is TRBV29-1 and J is TRBJ1-1, with no clear D. The CDR3 consists of 13 residues. From germline, CDR1 is SQVTM and CDR2 ANQGSEA. V was trimmed by 4 bases and J by 9 bases, leaving 18 bases between them. In nucleotides, the CDR3 is TGCAGCGTTGGAGGTCGAGGAGACGGACAAGCTTTCTTT. It specifies CSVGGRGDGQAFF.

The chain joins TRBV7-7 to TRBJ2-1; TRBD1 matches at 7 bases. This CDR3 is 13 amino acids long. The germline V gene has CDR1 SSHAT and CDR2 FNYEAQ (reference sequence). Trimming took 0 bases from V and 8 from J; bases not matched to a gene: 1. The CDR3, as DNA: TGTGCCAGCAGCTTAGCCCAGGGGGATGAGCAGTTCTTC. Its protein is CASSLAQGDEQFF.

This chain joins TRBV10-3 and TRBJ1-2, with 7 bases identical to TRBD1. The junction had 14 bases not matched to a gene; V was cut back by 8 bases and J by 2 bases. Germline values: CDR1 ENHRY, CDR2 SYGVKD. The CDR3 consists of 16 residues. CDR3 coding DNA: TGTGCCATCGAAACCAGTCCCGGGACAGACAACTATGGCTACACCTTC. As protein: CAIETSPGTDNYGYTF.

In its sample, this clone was seen a few times. V gene TRBV19 combines with J gene TRBJ1-5; the D is unclear. CDR3 length: 14 amino acids. Germline CDR1 LNHDA, CDR2 SQIVND (reference sequence). Trimming took off 3 bases at V and 0 bases at J, with 6 bases between the two ends. CDR3 nucleotide sequence: TGTGCCAGTAGTATTTCAGTTAGCAATCAGCCCCAGCATTTT. This encodes CASSISVSNQPQHF.

This chain connects TRBV9 to TRBJ2-1; D may be TRBD2 (5 bases). The CDR3 runs 12 residues. V was shortened by 3 bases and J by 7 bases, with 8 bases between the two germline ends. CDR1 and CDR2 (germline): SGDLS, YYNGEE. CDR3 nucleotide sequence: TGTGCCAGCAGCGCGACGGGGAATGAGCAGTTCTTC. It translates to CASSATGNEQFF.

The chain carries TRBV19 and TRBJ2-5; D is perhaps TRBD1 (5 bases). Germline loops: CDR1 LNHDA, CDR2 SQIVND (reference sequence). The CDR3 spans 16 residues. V lost 4 bases, J lost 5 bases, and 20 bases lay in between. CDR3 amino acids: CASSTYQGTTRETQYF. In DNA, the CDR3 is TGTGCCAGTAGTACGTACCAGGGTACCACCAGGGAGACCCAGTACTTC.

This chain joins TRBV7-9 and TRBJ1-3; no definite D call. Germline V CDR1 and CDR2: SEHNR, FQNEAQ (reference sequence). CDR3 length: 18 amino acids. Trimming cost V 5 bases and J 0 bases, with 20 bases left between them. CDR3 DNA: TGTGCCAGCAGCCCCCAAACCCGATACGACGGCTCTGGAAACACCATATATTTT. Residues: CASSPQTRYDGSGNTIYF. The full variable domain, with the rest looked up from reference TRBV7-9 and TRBJ1-3, is DTGVSQNPRHKITKRGQNVTFRCDPISEHNRLYWYRQTLGQGPEFLTYFQNEAQLEKSRLLSDRFSAERPKGSFSTLEIQRTEQGDSAMYLCASSPQTRYDGSGNTIYFGEGSWLTVV.

The J gene is TRBJ2-7, the V gene TRBV6-5, with TRBD1 as a possible D gene (6 bases). Trimming left V 7 bases short and J 4 bases short, with 11 bases between. The CDR3 spans 12 residues. Germline V gene lookup returns CDR1 MNHEY and CDR2 SVGAGI. CDR3 bases: TGTGCCAGCAAGGGGGTGGGTTACGAGCAGTACTTC. Amino acids: CASKGVGYEQYF.

The gene calls are TRBV11-1 and TRBJ2-1; 7 bases match TRBD2. Per germline, CDR1 SGHAT and CDR2 FQDESV (reference sequence). The CDR3 sequence is 12 residues long. V shed 3 bases, J shed 13 bases, and the junction held 6 bases outside the gene matches. Here the CDR3 DNA reads TGTGCCAGCAGCTTCGGACTAGATTTACAGTTCTTC. Its translation is CASSFGLDLQFF.

This rearrangement joins TRBV7-9 to TRBJ1-1; 8 nucleotides agree with TRBD1. CDR3 length equals 14 residues. The germline V gene has CDR1 SEHNR and CDR2 FQNEAQ (reference sequence). V trimming: 3 bases; J trimming: 5 bases; junction bases outside the gene matches: 5. CDR3 residues: CASSFGQGDTEAFF. DNA for the CDR3: TGTGCCAGCAGCTTCGGACAGGGTGATACTGAAGCTTTCTTT.

V usage is TRBV2 and J usage is TRBJ1-2; D call uncertain. The germline V gene encodes CDR1 SNHLY and CDR2 FYNNEI. The ends were cut back, 6 bases at V and 6 bases at J, with 14 bases in the middle. CDR3 size: 13 residues. CDR3 amino acids: CASSLRTPNGYTF. The CDR3 bases are TGTGCCAGCAGCCTCCGGACCCCTAATGGCTACACCTTC.

Regarding this clone: The sample contains more than one DNA sequence encoding this CDR3. The CDR3 sequence is CASSLGQGATGELFF. CDR3 nucleotide sequence: TGCGCCAGCAGCTTGGGGCAGGGGGCCACCGGGGAGCTGTTTTTT. The rearrangement uses TRBV5-1 and TRBJ2-2, with 8 bases identical to TRBD1. The ends lost 0 bases at V and 4 bases at J; junction bases unmatched: 2. Germline CDR1 SGHRS, CDR2 YFSETQ. The CDR3 runs to 15 residues.